Below are 2 T cell receptor beta chains sequenced from a single sample in a study of breast tumors, draining lymph nodes, adjacent tissues. Axillary draining lymph nodes of breast cancer patients supplied the node samples. TCRdb used MiXCR to reprocess the multiplex PCR reads, holding one entry per CDR3 protein. Of more than 100,000 distinct CDR3 sequences in the sample, 20% to 25% were seen once. Material for sequencing was axillary lymph node tissue. Receptors were obtained from a female donor with breast cancer. Some clones in this sample may be carry-over from other donors' samples.

This clonotype was counted ten times or more. This chain uses TRBV6-1 with TRBJ2-1; D not resolved. The germline V gene encodes CDR1 MNHNS and CDR2 SASEGT. CDR3 length: 12 amino acids. The V end lost 5 bases, the J end lost 6 bases, and 8 bases lay between the germline ends. The CDR3 reads CASSRNINEQFF. CDR3 coding DNA: TGTGCCAGCAGTCGGAACATCAATGAGCAGTTCTTC.

There are many counts of this clonotype. J is TRBJ2-3 and V is TRBV7-9, with 10 nucleotides matching TRBD1. The germline gives CDR1 SEHNR, CDR2 FQNEAQ (reference sequence). The CDR3 is made up of 14 amino acids. The J segment lost 5 bases and the V segment lost 6 bases, leaving 5 bases of the junction unmatched. This chain's CDR3 is CASRRTGGVDTQYF. CDR3 in DNA: TGTGCCAGCAGGCGGACAGGGGGTGTAGATACGCAGTATTTT.